This T cell receptor (beta chain) was documented in a study of shared clonotypes between healthy human individuals. Findings and limits, study-wide: Sorted-subset samples were not fully sequenced, rarefaction indicated.

Donors included only healthy HIV-negative adults lacking recent acute infections or vaccinations. V was trimmed by 5 bases and J by 3 bases, leaving 11 bases between them. The CDR3 is 13 amino acids. Germline V gives CDR1 ENHRY, CDR2 SYGVKD. This clone was found once. Its cognate antigen is unknown. The protocol was immunoSEQ multiplex PCR, while the TCRdb copy is restricted to in-frame clones and leaves out a portion. The table has approximately 2.3 million clones, more than 80% seen once. Sequenced input: naive CD4+ T cells from PBMCs. Subset described: CD45RA+ positively selected. V usage is TRBV10-3 and J usage is TRBJ2-7; D not resolved. The TCR was taken from a man aged 18 to 30 in good health. Some clones in this sample may be carry-over from other donors' samples. CDR3 in amino acids: CAISTSANYEQYF. CDR3 coding DNA: TGTGCCATCAGTACGTCAGCTAACTACGAGCAGTACTTC.